The sequence of this TCR beta chain was determined in a study of monozygotic twins with inflammatory bowel disease. Making cDNA involved eight separate reactions per sample. Using the 5' RACE reads, TCRdb records one entry per CDR3 protein without DNA. Its listing shows about 330,000 distinct CDR3 sequences. Per the germline V gene, CDR1 is SGHDN and CDR2 is FVKESK. This CDR3 spans 14 amino acids. Blood, 2 to 2.5 ml, was drawn per donor. The source is a human donor with ulcerative colitis or Crohn's disease, or a healthy co-twin of an affected twin (not recorded which). Sequenced material: blood. The chain recombines TRBV14 with TRBJ1-1; TCRdb gives TRBD1 as the D gene, but with no DNA this cannot be confirmed. The CDR3 here is CASSPGAGFSEAFF.